The 20 T cell receptor beta chains listed next were all sequenced from one sample in a study of early stage breast cancer tumors. Repertoires were generated with immunoSEQ multiplex PCR, while TCRdb's copy carries only in-frame clones and drops some. Of more than 55,000 clones listed, 80% are singletons. The sample taken for sequencing was blood. The receptors here all came from a person aged 35 to 50 with breast cancer.

CDR3 nucleotide sequence: TGTGCCAGTAGTTCATACGACCGATTGAGCTCCTACAATGAGCAGTTCTTC. This translates into CASSSYDRLSSYNEQFF. V gene TRBV19 combines with J gene TRBJ2-1; no firm D call. V lost 5 bases to trimming and J lost 0 bases, with 17 bases between them. The germline V gene encodes CDR1 LNHDA and CDR2 SQIVND (reference sequence). The CDR3 runs 17 residues. The variable domain in full, completed from reference TRBV19 and TRBJ2-1, reads DGGITQSPKYLFRKEGQNVTLSCEQNLNHDAMYWYRQDPGQGLRLIYYSQIVNDFQKGDIAEGYSVSREKKESFPLTVTSAQKNPTAFYLCASSSYDRLSSYNEQFFGPGTRLTVL.

The chain couples TRBV6-6 to TRBJ2-1; no definite D call. Germline V CDR1 and CDR2: MNHNY, SVGAGI (reference sequence). The length of the CDR3 is 12 residues. V was cut by 5 bases and J by 9 bases, with 11 bases left in between. This chain's CDR3 is CASSLRLAEQFF. The CDR3 DNA sequence: TGTGCCAGCAGTCTAAGGTTGGCTGAGCAGTTCTTC.

The V call is TRBV9, the J call TRBJ1-2, with D perhaps matching TRBD1 (5 bases). This CDR3 is built from 12 residues. V was cut by 5 bases and J by 7 bases, with 12 bases left in between. From germline, CDR1 is SGDLS and CDR2 YYNGEE. The CDR3 DNA follows: TGTGCCAGCAGGGACACATTTATTGGCTACACCTTC. Amino acid sequence: CASRDTFIGYTF.

The chain couples TRBV28 to TRBJ2-5; 7 bases agree with TRBD2. V lost 6 bases, J lost 4 bases, and 11 bases stayed unmatched. From germline, CDR1 is MDHEN and CDR2 SYDVKM. The CDR3 totals 15 residues. CDR3 amino acids: CASRLASGRAETQYF. The CDR3 DNA follows: TGTGCCAGCAGATTGGCTAGCGGAAGGGCAGAGACCCAGTACTTC.

The genes are TRBV7-9 and TRBJ1-1; D unclear. Germline V gene sequence: CDR1 SEHNR, CDR2 FQNEAQ (reference sequence). The CDR3 length is 13 residues. V was trimmed by 1 base and J by 4 bases, leaving 7 bases between them. In nucleotides, the CDR3 is TGTGCCAGCAGCTTAGGCGATACCACTGAAGCTTTCTTT. It codes for CASSLGDTTEAFF.

In this sample, this clone turned up a few times. The rearrangement joins TRBV10-2 to TRBJ2-7, with 11 bases fitting TRBD2. The V and J ends lost 10 bases and 0 bases, in that order; junction bases with no gene match: 2. Germline assignment: CDR1 WSHSY and CDR2 SAAADI. The CDR3 runs 13 residues. CDR3 residues: CATGTSGSYEQYF. The CDR3, as DNA: TGCGCCACTGGGACTAGCGGCTCCTACGAGCAGTACTTC.

The chain has TRBV28 and TRBJ2-7, with a weak D call TRBD2 (5 bases). The CDR3 length is 13 residues. Per germline, CDR1 MDHEN and CDR2 SYDVKM. V lost 7 bases and J 1 base, leaving 11 bases between the germline ends. CDR3 sequence reads: CASKSGTSYEQYF. The CDR3 coding sequence is TGTGCCAGCAAGAGCGGAACTTCCTACGAGCAGTACTTC.

The chain combines TRBV28 with TRBJ2-1; no clear D. From germline, CDR1 is MDHEN and CDR2 SYDVKM. V was cut by 1 base and J by 3 bases, with 10 bases left in between. The CDR3 runs to 15 residues. The CDR3 reads CASSLLAESYNEQFF. The DNA for the CDR3 is TGTGCCAGCAGTTTATTGGCAGAAAGCTACAATGAGCAGTTCTTC. The entire variable domain, with the rest obtained from reference TRBV28 and TRBJ2-1, is as follows: DVKVTQSSRYLVKRTGEKVFLECVQDMDHENMFWYRQDPGLGLRLIYFSYDVKMKEKGDIPEGYSVSREKKERFSLILESASTNQTSMYLCASSLLAESYNEQFFGPGTRLTVL.

CDR3 nucleotides: TGTGCCAGCAGTTTATCGAGGGTCGGGACTAGCGGGAAGTGGTACGAGCAGTACTTC. Translating it yields CASSLSRVGTSGKWYEQYF. V is TRBV27 and J is TRBJ2-7; 13 bases are shared with TRBD2. The ends lost 0 bases at V and 4 bases at J; junction bases unmatched: 12. Germline V lookup: CDR1 MNHEY, CDR2 SMNVEV (reference sequence). The CDR3 is 19 residues long.

The gene calls are TRBV11-2 and TRBJ2-7; 12 bases agree with TRBD2. V dropped 5 bases and J dropped 6; count of bases not matched to a gene: 8. The CDR3 runs 15 residues. CDR1 and CDR2 (germline): SGHAT, FQNNGV. The DNA for the CDR3 is TGTGCCAGCAGCCTGACTAGCGGGAGTTTAATCGAGCAGTACTTC. Residues: CASSLTSGSLIEQYF.

The gene calls are TRBV5-1 and TRBJ2-3, with D possibly TRBD1 on 6 matching bases. The CDR3 totals 14 residues. Trimming took 6 bases from V and 3 from J, leaving 14 bases between them. CDR1 and CDR2 (germline): SGHRS, YFSETQ. The CDR3 protein is CASTIGGGTDTQYF. DNA of the CDR3: TGCGCCAGCACCATTGGGGGCGGGACAGATACGCAGTATTTT.

This clone was counted a single time. The V gene is TRBV7-9, the J gene TRBJ2-2; no clear D gene. The CDR3 is 13 amino acids. Deletions cut 7 bases from V and 0 bases from J, with 6 bases between. Germline V CDR1 and CDR2: SEHNR, FQNEAQ (reference sequence). CDR3 nucleotide sequence: TGTGCCAGCAAACGTCCGAACACCGGGGAGCTGTTTTTT. It specifies CASKRPNTGELFF.

This sequence joins TRBV4-2 and TRBJ2-7, with D possibly being TRBD2 (6 bases). V was trimmed by 0 bases and J by 7 bases, leaving 10 bases between them. This CDR3 has 13 residues. Germline V gives CDR1 LGHNA, CDR2 YNFKEQ. In nucleotides, the CDR3 is TGTGCCAGCAGCCAAGAAACGGCGGGGGAGCAGTACTTC. Its protein product is CASSQETAGEQYF.

CDR3 in amino acids: CASSIALGLSTGELFF. CDR3 bases: TGTGCCAGTAGTATAGCTTTAGGGTTATCCACCGGGGAGCTGTTTTTT. The chain is built from TRBV19 and TRBJ2-2, with no clear D. The germline V and J ends were trimmed by 1 base and 4 bases, with 13 bases remaining between them. This CDR3 is built from 16 residues. CDR1 is LNHDA and CDR2 is SQIVND in the germline V gene (reference sequence).

The chain couples TRBV28 to TRBJ1-4, with D maybe TRBD1 (6 bases). V shed 6 bases and J shed 5 bases, with 10 bases lying between them. Per the germline V gene, CDR1 is MDHEN and CDR2 is SYDVKM. The CDR3 consists of 13 residues. The DNA for the CDR3 is TGTGCCAGCAGCCCTGGACAGAATGAAAAACTGTTTTTT. It yields the protein CASSPGQNEKLFF.

The chain carries TRBV7-9 and TRBJ2-6; TRBD1 matches at 9 bases. From germline, CDR1 is SEHNR and CDR2 FQNEAQ (reference sequence). V lost 6 bases to trimming and J lost 0 bases; unmatched junction nucleotides: 12. This CDR3 region has 19 residues. The CDR3 loop is CASRRLRGQGFSGANVLTF. The CDR3 DNA sequence: TGTGCCAGCAGGCGTCTTAGGGGACAGGGATTCTCTGGGGCCAACGTCCTGACTTTC. Filled out from reference TRBV7-9 and TRBJ2-6, the complete variable domain reads DTGVSQNPRHKITKRGQNVTFRCDPISEHNRLYWYRQTLGQGPEFLTYFQNEAQLEKSRLLSDRFSAERPKGSFSTLEIQRTEQGDSAMYLCASRRLRGQGFSGANVLTFGAGSRLTVL.

The chain joins TRBV11-2 to TRBJ1-1; the match to TRBD1 covers 7 bases. V dropped 5 bases and J dropped 5; count of bases not matched to a gene: 5. This CDR3 comprises 13 residues. Germline loops: CDR1 SGHAT, CDR2 FQNNGV. CDR3 in amino acids: CASSGQGETEAFF. The CDR3 DNA reads as TGTGCCAGCAGCGGCCAGGGGGAGACTGAAGCTTTCTTT.

This clone came up once. The chain links TRBV15 to TRBJ1-4; the match to TRBD1 covers 7 bases. The CDR3 loop spans 14 amino acids. Germline V lookup: CDR1 LNHNV, CDR2 YYDKDF (reference sequence). The V gene end was trimmed by 4 bases and the J gene end by 7 bases; junction bases not matched to a gene: 6. CDR3 coding DNA: TGTGCCACCAGCATGAGGGGGCAGGCTGAAAAACTGTTTTTT. Translation: CATSMRGQAEKLFF.

This clone was recorded once. The chain employs TRBV18 and TRBJ2-3; 8 bases align to TRBD2. With 0 bases clipped from V and 6 bases from J, the junction kept 5 bases outside the gene matches. CDR3 length equals 15 residues. CDR1 is KGHSH and CDR2 is LQKENI in the germline V gene. The CDR3 DNA reads as TGTGCCAGCTCACCACCGACGGGCGGGGGGGATACGCAGTATTTT. This sequence encodes CASSPPTGGGDTQYF.

The rearrangement links TRBV28 to TRBJ2-3; D perhaps matches TRBD2 (7 bases). Trimming pared 7 bases from V and 2 bases from J, leaving 16 bases between. Germline loops: CDR1 MDHEN, CDR2 SYDVKM. This CDR3 comprises 15 residues. CDR3 DNA sequence: TGTGCCAGCACCACCGCGGGGGCCAACACAGATACGCAGTATTTT. Protein sequence: CASTTAGANTDTQYF. Combining the CDR3 with reference TRBV28 and TRBJ2-3 gives the whole variable domain DVKVTQSSRYLVKRTGEKVFLECVQDMDHENMFWYRQDPGLGLRLIYFSYDVKMKEKGDIPEGYSVSREKKERFSLILESASTNQTSMYLCASTTAGANTDTQYFGPGTRLTVL.